This T cell receptor (beta chain) derives from a study of cytomegalovirus exposure and HLA in healthy donors. Sequencing used immunoSEQ multiplex PCR; TCRdb keeps in-frame clones, though not all of them. The sample gives some 240,000 clones, 87% of which show up once; 1.5% to 2.5% is in the top ten. V was pared by 1 base and J by 8 bases, with 14 bases between. From germline, CDR1 is SGHTA and CDR2 FQGNSA. This CDR3 has 14 residues. Turning to this clone: Its antigen is not known.

Study-level points and caveats: In vitro data verified a few CMV-associated chains as specific for CMV antigens. The study recorded 150 to 200 TCR beta chains that were cytomegalovirus-associated.

Sample: PBMCs. The receptor was isolated from a woman younger than 35 in good health and CMV-seropositive. The chain is built from TRBV7-2 and TRBJ1-1, with D possibly TRBD1 on 6 matching bases. CDR3 region: CASSLGWPGAEAFF. DNA for the CDR3: TGTGCCAGCAGCTTAGGGTGGCCAGGGGCGGAAGCTTTCTTT.